These T cell receptor beta chains were read from a single sample in a study of response to subunit inactivated influenza vaccine. TCRdb called the RT-PCR reads again in MiXCR, with one record for every CDR3 protein. The table has over 750,000 distinct CDR3 sequences, 21% seen once; the top ten hold approximately 10%. The specimen was PBMCs from blood, collected roughly 5 days after vaccination. The receptors here all came from a man in his fifties or sixties who received an inactivated influenza vaccine. CDR3s include the opening cysteine and the closing phenylalanine or tryptophan. D genes are given only for firm matches. Rows give clone size only sometimes, using once, few, many, or a class for an expanded clone.

V: TRBV18; length: 14; D: NA; size: few; J: TRBJ2-1; DNA: TGTGCCAGCTCACCAGCGGTACTAGCAAATGAGCAGTTCTTC; CDR3: CASSPAVLANEQFF
V: TRBV5-6; length: 15; D: NA; size: NA; J: TRBJ2-7; DNA: TGTGCCAGCAGCTCCGGACCCACCAGATCCTACGAGCAGTACTTC; CDR3: CASSSGPTRSYEQYF
V: TRBV18; length: 15; D: NA; size: few; J: TRBJ2-3; DNA: TGTGCCAGCTCACCGGGCGGGGCGAGGGCAGATACGCAGTATTTT; CDR3: CASSPGGARADTQYF
V: TRBV7-2; length: 16; D: NA; size: NA; J: TRBJ1-5; DNA: TGTGCCAGCAGCTTATCTTCCGGGGCTTTGAATCAGCCCCAGCATTTT; CDR3: CASSLSSGALNQPQHF
V: TRBV7-9; length: 17; D: TRBD2; size: many; J: TRBJ2-5; DNA: TGTGCCAGCAGCTCGGGACTAGCGGGAGTCCGAGAGGAGACCCAGTACTTC; CDR3: CASSSGLAGVREETQYF
V: TRBV12-3/TRBV12-4; length: 15; D: NA; size: once; J: TRBJ1-4; DNA: TGTGCCAGCACACCGGGCGACGGATCTAATGAAAAACTGTTTTTT; CDR3: CASTPGDGSNEKLFF
V: TRBV28; length: 15; D: NA; size: NA; J: TRBJ2-7; DNA: TGTGCCAGCAGTTTATTTTTGGGCACAGCCTACGAGCAGTACTTC; CDR3: CASSLFLGTAYEQYF
V: TRBV12-3/TRBV12-4; length: 14; D: NA; size: few; J: TRBJ2-7; DNA: TGTGCCAGCAGTTTTCCCACGCCCTCCTACGAGCAGTACTTC; CDR3: CASSFPTPSYEQYF
V: TRBV24-1; length: 15; D: TRBD2; size: many; J: TRBJ2-1; DNA: TGTGCCACCAGTGATTGGGCTAGCGGGATTGGTGAGCAGTTCTTC; CDR3: CATSDWASGIGEQFF
V: TRBV7-6; length: 19; D: NA; size: few; J: TRBJ2-6; DNA: TGTGCCAGCAGCCCGTTCAGACAGGATAGAAGCTCTGGGGCCAACGTCCTGACTTTC; CDR3: CASSPFRQDRSSGANVLTF
V: TRBV29-1; length: 10; D: NA; size: NA; J: TRBJ2-3; DNA: TGCAGCACAGGGACAGATACGCAGTATTTT; CDR3: CSTGTDTQYF
V: TRBV10-3; length: 14; D: NA; size: few; J: TRBJ2-3; DNA: TGTGCCATCACGCAGGGTATTGGGACAGATACGCAGTATTTT; CDR3: CAITQGIGTDTQYF
V: TRBV6-6; length: 13; D: NA; size: NA; J: TRBJ1-5; DNA: TGTGCCGGCGGGCCGGGGGCGTATCAGCCCCACCATTTT; CDR3: CAGGPGAYQPHHF
V: TRBV3-1; length: 13; D: NA; size: NA; J: TRBJ2-2; DNA: TGTGCCAGCAGCCGAACAGGGATCGGGGAGCTGTTTTTT; CDR3: CASSRTGIGELFF
V: TRBV5-5; length: 15; D: TRBD1; size: many; J: TRBJ1-1; DNA: TGTGCCAGCAGCTTGGCGACAGGGGGCACGACTGAAGCTTTCTTT; CDR3: CASSLATGGTTEAFF
V: TRBV18; length: 14; D: TRBD2; size: few; J: TRBJ2-2; DNA: TGTGCCAGCTCGGGACTAGCATACGGCGGGGAGCTGTTTTTT; CDR3: CASSGLAYGGELFF
V: TRBV12-3/TRBV12-4; length: 16; D: NA; size: many; J: TRBJ1-2; DNA: TGTGCCAGCAGTTCAACCCAACCCGGCCGGCAGGATGGCTACACCTTC; CDR3: CASSSTQPGRQDGYTF
V: TRBV12-3/TRBV12-4; length: 15; D: NA; size: NA; J: TRBJ2-3; DNA: TGTGCCAGCAGTTTATCGGGAGCATCCCTCGATACGCAGTATTTT; CDR3: CASSLSGASLDTQYF
V: TRBV25-1; length: 14; D: NA; size: few; J: TRBJ2-7; DNA: TGTGCCAGCAGTGTGGGTCCAATAACCTACGAGCAGTACTTC; CDR3: CASSVGPITYEQYF
V: TRBV7-2; length: 16; D: TRBD2; size: NA; J: TRBJ2-1; DNA: TGTGCCAGCAGCTCCCGGACTAGCGGGAGGGCCCGGGAGCAGTTCTTC; CDR3: CASSSRTSGRAREQFF
V: TRBV7-8; length: 14; D: TRBD1; size: few; J: TRBJ2-5; DNA: TGTGCCAGCAGCTTTAGGGACAGGGGAGAGACCCAGTACTTC; CDR3: CASSFRDRGETQYF
V: TRBV28; length: 14; D: NA; size: many; J: TRBJ1-2; DNA: TGTGCCAGCATGAGTCCTACACGGAACTATGGCTACACCTTC; CDR3: CASMSPTRNYGYTF
V: TRBV28; length: 15; D: TRBD2; size: few; J: TRBJ2-3; DNA: TGTGCCAGCAGAACGGGACTAGCTAACACAGATACGCAGTATTTT; CDR3: CASRTGLANTDTQYF
V: TRBV7-2; length: 9; D: NA; size: few; J: TRBJ2-1; DNA: TGTGCCAGCAGCTATGAGCAGTTCTTC; CDR3: CASSYEQFF
V: TRBV7-2; length: 14; D: NA; size: NA; J: TRBJ2-2; DNA: TGTGCCAGCAGCTTAGCGTCGGCGGCCGGGGAGCTGTTTTTT; CDR3: CASSLASAAGELFF
V: TRBV5-1; length: 16; D: TRBD2; size: few; J: TRBJ2-2; DNA: TGCGCCAGCAGCCCTCACACTAGCGCTGGCACCGGGGAGCTGTTTTTT; CDR3: CASSPHTSAGTGELFF
V: TRBV7-9; length: 15; D: NA; size: NA; J: TRBJ2-5; DNA: TGTGCCAGCAGCCTAACGCCTGCCTACCAAGAGACCCAGTACTTC; CDR3: CASSLTPAYQETQYF
V: TRBV10-3; length: 14; D: TRBD1; size: NA; J: TRBJ1-1; DNA: TGTGCCATCGGGTACAGGGGGATGAACACTGAAGCTTTCTTT; CDR3: CAIGYRGMNTEAFF
V: TRBV24-1; length: 14; D: TRBD1; size: few; J: TRBJ2-3; DNA: TGTGCCACCGGAGAGACAGGGAGAGCAGATACGCAGTATTTT; CDR3: CATGETGRADTQYF
V: TRBV5-1; length: 15; D: TRBD2; size: few; J: TRBJ2-7; DNA: TGCGCCAGCAGGACTAGCGGGCAGTCGGGATACGAGCAGTACTTC; CDR3: CASRTSGQSGYEQYF
V: TRBV15; length: 15; D: NA; size: NA; J: TRBJ2-7; DNA: TGTGCCACCAGCAGAGATAAGGGTTCCTCCTACGAGCAGTACTTC; CDR3: CATSRDKGSSYEQYF
V: TRBV29-1; length: 12; D: NA; size: many; J: TRBJ1-2; DNA: TGCAGCGTTGTCAAACAATACTATGGCTACACCTTC; CDR3: CSVVKQYYGYTF
V: TRBV5-1; length: 14; D: NA; size: NA; J: TRBJ2-3; DNA: TGCGCCAGCAGCTCGCGCGGGATTGTGGATACGCAGTATTTT; CDR3: CASSSRGIVDTQYF
V: TRBV4-3; length: 16; D: NA; size: NA; J: TRBJ2-2; DNA: TGCGCCAGCAGCCGGGGGCTAGCGGATCAAACCGGGGAGCTGTTTTTT; CDR3: CASSRGLADQTGELFF
V: TRBV20-1; length: 17; D: TRBD1; size: NA; J: TRBJ2-1; DNA: TGCAGTGCTTGGGACAGTTCAGGAATACACTCCTACAATGAGCAGTTCTTC; CDR3: CSAWDSSGIHSYNEQFF
V: TRBV5-1; length: 16; D: TRBD1; size: NA; J: TRBJ2-1; DNA: TGCGCCAGCAGCCGGGACAGGGAGAGCTCCTACAATGAGCAGTTCTTC; CDR3: CASSRDRESSYNEQFF
V: TRBV20-1; length: 16; D: NA; size: NA; J: TRBJ2-4; DNA: TGCAGTGCCAGCTCGATGGGTGGCAGGGTTGGAAACATTCAGTACTTC; CDR3: CSASSMGGRVGNIQYF
V: TRBV4-2; length: 13; D: NA; size: many; J: TRBJ2-7; DNA: TGTGCCAGCAGCCAGGAGACGGGCTACGAGCAGTACTTC; CDR3: CASSQETGYEQYF
V: TRBV7-2; length: 13; D: NA; size: few; J: TRBJ2-2; DNA: TGTGCCAGCAGCTTAGGTCGGGTCGGGGAGCTGTTTTTT; CDR3: CASSLGRVGELFF
V: TRBV20-1; length: 16; D: NA; size: NA; J: TRBJ1-5; DNA: TGCAGTGCTAGAGGGAGGCCCTCGGGTAGCAATCAGCCCCAGCATTTT; CDR3: CSARGRPSGSNQPQHF
V: TRBV29-1; length: 14; D: TRBD1; size: NA; J: TRBJ2-3; DNA: TGCAGCGTTGAGACAGGGACAGTAACAGATACGCAGTATTTT; CDR3: CSVETGTVTDTQYF
V: TRBV20-1; length: 14; D: NA; size: NA; J: TRBJ2-1; DNA: TGCAGTGCTAGGGCAACCGCCTCCTACAATGAGCAGTTCTTC; CDR3: CSARATASYNEQFF
V: TRBV20-1; length: 16; D: NA; size: NA; J: TRBJ2-7; DNA: TGCAGTGCTAGAGATCAGGACCGCTGGGGCCGATACGAGCAGTACTTC; CDR3: CSARDQDRWGRYEQYF
V: TRBV27; length: 16; D: NA; size: NA; J: TRBJ1-5; DNA: TGTGCCAGCAGTTTATCCGGGGCCGGGACCAATCAGCCCCAGCATTTT; CDR3: CASSLSGAGTNQPQHF
V: TRBV24-1; length: 14; D: NA; size: NA; J: TRBJ2-2; DNA: TGTGCCACCAGTGCCAGGACGAACACCGGGGAGCTGTTTTTT; CDR3: CATSARTNTGELFF
V: TRBV6-5; length: 16; D: NA; size: few; J: TRBJ1-6; DNA: TGTGCCAGCAGTTACACTAAGGGACTCCCGGATTCACCCCTCCACTTT; CDR3: CASSYTKGLPDSPLHF
V: TRBV20-1; length: 13; D: TRBD1; size: NA; J: TRBJ2-7; DNA: TGCAGCTGTGGACAGGCTCCGGGCTACGAGCAGTACTTC; CDR3: CSCGQAPGYEQYF
V: TRBV6-2/TRBV6-3; length: 14; D: NA; size: NA; J: TRBJ1-1; DNA: TGTGCCAGCAGTTATGGGGTGGAGTTCACTGAAGCTTTCTTT; CDR3: CASSYGVEFTEAFF
V: TRBV10-1; length: 16; D: NA; size: NA; J: TRBJ2-3; DNA: TGCGCCAGCAGTGAGAAGGTTGCCAGTTTGGCAGATACGCAGTATTTT; CDR3: CASSEKVASLADTQYF
V: TRBV19; length: 13; D: NA; size: NA; J: TRBJ1-3; DNA: TGTGCCAGTATTAAGGACCTTGGAAACACCATATATTTT; CDR3: CASIKDLGNTIYF
V: TRBV6-1; length: 14; D: TRBD2; size: few; J: TRBJ2-7; DNA: TGTGCCAGCAGTGCTACTAGCGGGATGGGCGAGCAGTACTTC; CDR3: CASSATSGMGEQYF
V: TRBV6-2/TRBV6-3; length: 15; D: TRBD2; size: few; J: TRBJ2-7; DNA: TGTGCCAGCAGTAAACTAGCGGGAGGGCCGTACGAGCAGTACTTC; CDR3: CASSKLAGGPYEQYF
V: TRBV12-3/TRBV12-4; length: 17; D: TRBD1; size: few; J: TRBJ1-4; DNA: TGTGCCAGCAGACCCGGGACAGGGGGCGTCGATAGGAGAAAACTGTTTTTT; CDR3: CASRPGTGGVDRRKLFF
V: TRBV2; length: 17; D: NA; size: NA; J: TRBJ1-1; DNA: TGTGCCAGCACCCCGACAGGTCGTTTGGGAATGAACACTGAAGCTTTCTTT; CDR3: CASTPTGRLGMNTEAFF
V: TRBV20-1; length: 13; D: TRBD1; size: NA; J: TRBJ2-7; DNA: TGCAGTGCTAGTAAACAGGGGGCACGCGAGCAGTACTTC; CDR3: CSASKQGAREQYF